The clone carrying this T cell receptor beta chain was detected ten times or more. The data belong to a study of T cell repertoires in cytomegalovirus infection. Each CDR3 protein is one row after TCRdb ran MiXCR on the reads. The sample records about 240,000 distinct CDR3 sequences, roughly an eighth being singletons. Trimming removed 6 bases from V and 6 bases from J; junction bases left unmatched: 10. CDR1 is SNHLY, CDR2 FYNNEI, per germline. This CDR3 spans 15 amino acids. This TCR was recovered from a human donor in good health (CMV status not recorded). Some clones in this sample may be carry-over from other donors' samples. The chain couples TRBV2 to TRBJ1-1; 10 bases agree with TRBD1. The material sequenced was PBMCs. The CDR3 loop is CASRLVGTGDSEAFF. The CDR3 bases are TGTGCCAGCAGATTGGTTGGGACAGGGGATTCTGAAGCTTTCTTT.